The 32 T cell receptor beta chains presented below share a single source sample, sequenced in a study of CD8 T cells in ankylosing spondylitis (dated 2017 in TCRdb). Libraries were built with 5' RACE. TCRdb lists the instrument as Illumina HiSeq 2500. TCRdb handled the public reads itself, with Q25 trimming in fastp and clone calling in MiXCR, and kept productive beta chains. Here each entry gathers all rows of one CDR3 protein and keeps the most common genes and DNA. This sample lists around 28,000 distinct CDR3 sequences; more than 25% were detected once. The ten largest clones take up around 45% of the sample. The material sequenced was synovial fluid, either unsorted or a sorted T cell fraction (not recorded which). The source is a male donor with ankylosing spondylitis.

With regard to this clonotype: One end of the junction fails to match germline, which may point to a read error. The V call is TRBV7-8, the J call TRBJ1-1, with 7 bases lining up with TRBD1. The CDR3 has 15 amino acids. CDR1 SGHVS and CDR2 FQNEAQ come from the germline V gene. The CDR3 region has the DNA TGTGCCAGCAGTTTAGGGGCGACAGGGACCACTGAAGCTTTCTTT. This gives the protein CASSLGATGTTEAFF. The entire variable domain, with the rest obtained from reference TRBV7-8 and TRBJ1-1, is as follows: GAGVSQSPRYKVAKRGQDVALRCDPISGHVSLFWYQQALGQGPEFLTYFQNEAQLDKSGLPSDRFFAERPEGSVSTLKIQRTQQEDSAVYLCASSLGATGTTEAFFGQGTRLTVV.

DNA for the CDR3: TGTGCCAGCATTCGGGACTTTGAGCAGTTCTTC. As protein: CASIRDFEQFF. The rearrangement joins TRBV2 to TRBJ2-1; D is perhaps TRBD2 (6 bases). This CDR3 has 11 residues. CDR1 and CDR2 (germline): SNHLY, FYNNEI. V lost 7 bases and J lost 9, with 10 bases in between.

By proportion, this clonotype is medium-sized (0.01 to 0.1%). The chain employs TRBV3-1 and TRBJ2-1; D gene uncertain. The length of the CDR3 is 14 residues. The V and J ends lost 3 bases and 5 bases respectively, with 11 bases between them. Germline V gives CDR1 LGHDT, CDR2 YNNKEL (reference sequence). The CDR3 sequence is CASSHLRENNEQFF. CDR3 nucleotides: TGTGCCAGCAGCCACCTCAGAGAAAACAATGAGCAGTTCTTC.

The chain employs TRBV5-5 and TRBJ2-7, with a tentative D call TRBD1 (6 bases). This CDR3 region has 13 residues. The V end lost 7 bases, the J end lost 2 bases, and 13 bases lay between the germline ends. CDR1 and CDR2 from the germline V gene are SGHKS and YYEKEE (reference sequence). The CDR3 here is CASSGTKTYEQYF. As DNA, the CDR3 is TGTGCCAGCTCCGGGACAAAGACCTACGAGCAGTACTTC.

In its sample, this clonotype was seen a few times. The CDR3 nucleotides are TGTGCCAGCAGTGACATCACTGAGGCCAAAAACATTCAGTACTTC. It translates to CASSDITEAKNIQYF. This rearrangement joins TRBV27 to TRBJ2-4; D is unresolved. CDR1 MNHEY and CDR2 SMNVEV come from the germline V gene (reference sequence). This CDR3 has 15 residues. Deletions cut 5 bases from V and 1 base from J, with 12 bases between.

This clonotype was found many times. The rearrangement links TRBV7-6 to TRBJ1-1; no definite D call. The CDR3 covers 13 residues. Looked up from germline, CDR1 is SGHVS and CDR2 is FNYEAQ. Trimming took 1 base from V and 1 from J, leaving 4 bases between them. In DNA form, the CDR3 reads TGTGCCAGCAGCTTAGGAAAGAACACTGAAGCTTTCTTT. As protein: CASSLGKNTEAFF.

V is TRBV7-9 and J is TRBJ2-1; 9 positions match TRBD2. The V gene end was trimmed by 1 base and the J gene end by 1 base; junction bases not matched to a gene: 5. In germline, CDR1 is SEHNR, CDR2 FQNEAQ (reference sequence). This CDR3 spans 17 amino acids. CDR3 bases: TGTGCCAGCAGCTTAGAAGTTAGCGGGAGTTCCTACAATGAGCAGTTCTTC. Translating gives CASSLEVSGSSYNEQFF.

This clonotype was counted only a few times. This chain connects TRBV10-3 to TRBJ2-5, with D tentatively TRBD1 (5 bases). The CDR3 loop spans 15 amino acids. CDR1 and CDR2 from the germline V gene are ENHRY and SYGVKD. The V and J ends lost 3 bases and 7 bases respectively, with 18 bases between them. The CDR3 DNA sequence: TGTGCCATCAGTGAAACGGGCAGGCCCAGGGTGACCCAGTACTTC. This translates into CAISETGRPRVTQYF.

The table lists this clonotype with a count of one. The chain recombines TRBV7-6 with TRBJ2-1; TRBD1 is a possible D gene (8 bases). Germline CDR1 and CDR2: SGHVS and FNYEAQ. The V end lost 5 bases, the J end lost 8 bases, and 22 bases lay between the germline ends. This CDR3 is 16 amino acids long. CDR3 protein: CASSRGGETGVHEQFF. DNA of the CDR3: TGTGCCAGCAGCCGAGGGGGGGAGACAGGGGTCCATGAGCAGTTCTTC.

This clonotype was detected only once. At one of its ends the junction is not consistent with the germline gene, which may arise from a read error. V and J are TRBV12-3 or TRBV12-4 and TRBJ1-1; D remains unclear. This CDR3 contains 15 residues. The CDR3 spells CASSLWEDQNSEAFF. The CDR3 DNA is TGTGCCAGCAGTTTATGGGAGGACCAGAACTCTGAAGCTTTCTTT.

The chain couples TRBV4-1 to TRBJ2-4; 7 nucleotides agree with TRBD1. Per germline, CDR1 MGHRA and CDR2 YSYEKL. Unmatched junction bases numbered 11, after V lost 0 bases and J lost 9 bases. The length of the CDR3 is 16 residues. The CDR3 loop reads CASSQDFTGVLSIQYF. The CDR3 DNA sequence: TGCGCCAGCAGCCAAGATTTCACAGGGGTGTTGAGCATTCAGTACTTC.

As DNA, the CDR3 is TGCAGTGCTCCTCCGGGGGGACAAAACTATGGCTACACCTTC. It yields the protein CSAPPGGQNYGYTF. This rearrangement joins TRBV20-1 to TRBJ1-2, with a tentative D call TRBD1 (6 bases). Germline assignment: CDR1 DFQATT and CDR2 SNEGSKA (reference sequence). This CDR3 is 14 amino acids long. Between the trimmed V and J ends, which lost 5 bases and 2 bases, there was a span of 15 bases.

This clonotype was counted a few times. In DNA form, the CDR3 reads TGTGCCAGCAAACCCGATGGGGGGAGCGCGGAGACAGATACGCAGTATTTT. Encoded protein: CASKPDGGSAETDTQYF. The V call is TRBV12-3 or TRBV12-4, the J call TRBJ2-3, with a possible D match to TRBD2 (6 bases). The V gene lost 7 bases and the J gene lost 3 bases, with 23 bases spanning the gap. The CDR3 runs 17 residues.

This clonotype was counted between two and nine times. This chain joins TRBV3-1 and TRBJ2-1, with D hard to call. This CDR3 comprises 13 residues. V was cut by 8 bases and J by 5 bases, with 13 bases left in between. Germline CDR1 is LGHDT and CDR2 is YNNKEL (reference sequence). The CDR3 region is CASETGFNNEQFF. The CDR3 DNA follows: TGTGCCAGCGAGACGGGTTTTAACAATGAGCAGTTCTTC.

The chain combines TRBV20-1 with TRBJ2-1, with 10 bases identical to TRBD2. This CDR3 contains 16 residues. With V trimmed by 4 bases and J by 9 bases, 15 bases remained unmatched. The germline gives CDR1 DFQATT, CDR2 SNEGSKA (reference sequence). This CDR3 reads CSANRASGSSTCEQFF. CDR3 DNA sequence: TGCAGTGCTAACCGGGCTAGCGGGAGTTCCACCTGTGAGCAGTTCTTC.

This clonotype was found many times. The rearrangement joins TRBV7-8 to TRBJ1-1; D gene ambiguous. Per germline, CDR1 SGHVS and CDR2 FQNEAQ. The CDR3 has 12 amino acids. V was trimmed by 5 bases and J by 3 bases, leaving 7 bases between them. CDR3 loop: CASSNWDTEAFF. CDR3 sequence (DNA): TGTGCCAGCAGCAACTGGGACACTGAAGCTTTCTTT.

This chain uses TRBV6-4 with TRBJ2-1; D gene unclear. Per germline, CDR1 MRHNA and CDR2 SNTAGT. The CDR3 is 13 amino acids. V was shortened by 1 base and J by 5 bases, with 6 bases between the two germline ends. The CDR3 DNA reads as TGTGCCAGCAGTGACTGGGCGGACAATGAGCAGTTCTTC. Translating gives CASSDWADNEQFF.

This clonotype was counted only a few times. In nucleotides, the CDR3 is TGTGCCAGCAGCCAAGAAACTAGCGGGACTGCCGAGCAGTACTTC. It is translated as CASSQETSGTAEQYF. The rearrangement joins TRBV4-2 to TRBJ2-7; 10 bases match TRBD2. The CDR3 is 15 amino acids. Trimming took 0 bases from V and 6 from J; bases not matched to a gene: 5. Germline V gene data show CDR1 as LGHNA and CDR2 as YNFKEQ.

The sample holds a few counts of this clonotype. J is TRBJ2-1 and V is TRBV29-1, with D maybe TRBD1 (5 bases). The CDR3 has 14 amino acids. Germline CDR1 and CDR2: SQVTM and ANQGSEA. V lost 5 bases, J lost 4 bases, and 15 bases lay in between. The CDR3 protein is CSVFSGLLYNEQFF. CDR3 nucleotides: TGCAGCGTTTTCTCAGGGCTCCTATACAATGAGCAGTTCTTC.

In its sample, this clonotype was seen many times. This chain joins TRBV6-1 and TRBJ2-2, with 9 bases matching TRBD2. There are 15 residues in the CDR3. Germline assignment: CDR1 MNHNS and CDR2 SASEGT. V was clipped by 4 bases and J by 3 bases; unmatched bases: 3. The CDR3 here is CASSGLAGDTGELFF. In DNA form, the CDR3 reads TGTGCCAGCAGTGGGTTAGCGGGAGACACCGGGGAGCTGTTTTTT.

The table lists this clonotype with many counts. V and J are TRBV9 and TRBJ1-2; 7 bases line up with TRBD1. Germline loops: CDR1 SGDLS, CDR2 YYNGEE. This CDR3 has 14 amino acids. Trimming cost V 3 bases and J 4 bases; bases outside gene matches: 6. This CDR3 reads CASSDSTGTYGYTF. DNA of the CDR3: TGTGCCAGCAGCGACTCGACAGGGACCTATGGCTACACCTTC.

The rearrangement links TRBV13 to TRBJ2-1, with D possibly matching TRBD2 (6 bases). The CDR3 is 14 amino acids. Germline CDR1 reads PRHDT; CDR2 reads FYEKMQ (reference sequence). The ends were cut back, 5 bases at V and 1 base at J, with 9 bases in the middle. Written as DNA, the CDR3 is TGTGCCAGCAGCCCGGGGACTTCCTACAATGAGCAGTTCTTC. Translation gives CASSPGTSYNEQFF.

This clonotype turned up a few times. V is TRBV20-1 and J is TRBJ2-5; TRBD2 is a possible D gene (5 bases). The CDR3 is 13 amino acids. The germline V gene encodes CDR1 DFQATT and CDR2 SNEGSKA (reference sequence). The V and J ends lost 7 bases and 2 bases respectively, with 14 bases between them. CDR3 loop: CSVHSGTQETQYF. The CDR3 DNA follows: TGCAGTGTCCACAGCGGAACACAAGAGACCCAGTACTTC.

The CDR3 is CASSEGPVRRGYTF. CDR3 sequence (DNA): TGTGCCAGCAGTGAAGGGCCGGTGAGACGGGGCTACACCTTC. V gene TRBV2 combines with J gene TRBJ1-2, with no clear D. V lost 1 base to trimming and J lost 8 bases, with 14 bases between them. The CDR3 sequence is 14 residues long. CDR1 is SNHLY and CDR2 is FYNNEI in the germline V gene. Variable domain in full (rest from reference TRBV2 and TRBJ1-2): EPEVTQTPSHQVTQMGQEVILRCVPISNHLYFYWYRQILGQKVEFLVSFYNNEISEKSEIFDDQFSVERPDGSNFTLKIRSTKLEDSAMYFCASSEGPVRRGYTFGSGTRLTVV.

The chain is built from TRBV7-4 and TRBJ2-1, with 13 bases fitting TRBD2. CDR1 is SGHVT, CDR2 SQSDAQ, per germline. CDR3 length: 19 residues. The V and J ends lost 3 bases and 5 bases, in that order; junction bases with no gene match: 13. CDR3 nucleotide sequence: TGTGCCAGCAGCTTTCTAGGGACTAGCGGGATGGGAGATGACAATGAGCAGTTCTTC. Its translation: CASSFLGTSGMGDDNEQFF.

This clonotype showed up just a few times. This chain connects TRBV10-3 to TRBJ2-5, with D unresolved. The V end was cut by 3 bases, the J end by 2 bases, with 4 bases between. The germline V gene has CDR1 ENHRY and CDR2 SYGVKD. This CDR3 has 12 amino acids. The CDR3, as DNA: TGTGCCATCAGTGACGATCAAGAGACCCAGTACTTC. It specifies CAISDDQETQYF.

The chain employs TRBV10-3 and TRBJ2-7, with D possibly being TRBD1 or TRBD2 (6 bases each). Trimming took 8 bases from V and 0 from J, leaving 14 bases between them. There are 14 residues in the CDR3. CDR1 and CDR2 from the germline V gene are ENHRY and SYGVKD. The CDR3: CAIGGGINSYEQYF. The CDR3 DNA reads TGTGCCATCGGGGGCGGGATCAACTCCTACGAGCAGTACTTC.

The chain combines TRBV4-2 with TRBJ2-1; 9 positions match TRBD1. The junction had 10 bases not matched to a gene; V was cut back by 3 bases and J by 4 bases. The germline V gene encodes CDR1 LGHNA and CDR2 YNFKEQ. The CDR3 sequence is 17 residues long. The CDR3 protein is CASSQGTGSLIYNEQFF. The CDR3 coding sequence is TGTGCCAGCAGCCAGGGGACAGGGAGCTTAATATACAATGAGCAGTTCTTC.

J is TRBJ2-7 and V is TRBV11-2; D is ambiguous. Trimming cost V 2 bases and J 2 bases, with 10 bases left between them. Per germline, CDR1 SGHAT and CDR2 FQNNGV. The CDR3 has 14 amino acids. CDR3 loop: CASSLFSVAYEQYF. The CDR3 DNA follows: TGTGCCAGCAGCTTATTTTCGGTAGCCTACGAGCAGTACTTC.

This clonotype was seen a handful of times. This sequence joins TRBV12-5 and TRBJ2-1; a possible D gene is TRBD1 (5 bases). The CDR3 sequence is 16 residues long. Germline values: CDR1 LGHNT, CDR2 FRNRAP. V lost 2 bases and J 0 bases, leaving 11 bases between the germline ends. DNA of the CDR3: TGTGCTAGTGGTTTGCCCGACAGTAGCTCCTACAATGAGCAGTTCTTC. Translation gives CASGLPDSSSYNEQFF.

V is TRBV20-1 and J is TRBJ2-7; 12 bases agree with TRBD2. J was trimmed by 2 bases and V by 5 bases; bases with no gene match: 4. CDR3 length: 14 amino acids. Germline lookup yields CDR1 DFQATT and CDR2 SNEGSKA (reference sequence). CDR3 loop: CSARTSGRPYEQYF. The CDR3 DNA reads as TGCAGTGCTCGCACTAGCGGGAGGCCCTACGAGCAGTACTTC.

The chain combines TRBV7-2 with TRBJ2-1, with TRBD2 identical over 7 bases. CDR1 and CDR2 from the germline V gene are SGHTA and FQGNSA. The CDR3 is 17 residues long. The ends lost 3 bases at V and 2 bases at J; junction bases unmatched: 10. The CDR3 sequence: CASSLVAGALTYNEQFF. The DNA of the CDR3 is TGTGCCAGCAGCTTGGTCGCGGGAGCTTTGACCTACAATGAGCAGTTCTTC.